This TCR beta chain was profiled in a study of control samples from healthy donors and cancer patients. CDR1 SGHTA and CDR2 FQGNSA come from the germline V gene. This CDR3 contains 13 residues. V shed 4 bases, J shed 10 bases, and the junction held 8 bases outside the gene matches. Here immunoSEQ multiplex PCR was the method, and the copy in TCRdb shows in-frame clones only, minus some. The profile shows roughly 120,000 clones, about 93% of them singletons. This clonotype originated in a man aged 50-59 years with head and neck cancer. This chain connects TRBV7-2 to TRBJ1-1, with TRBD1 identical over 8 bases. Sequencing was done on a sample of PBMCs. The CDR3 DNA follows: TGTGCCAGCAGCTACGGACAGGGTCGTACAGCTTTCTTT. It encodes CASSYGQGRTAFF.